This T cell receptor (beta chain) was captured in a study of vaccination and CD4 T cells after COVID-19. Study information: Following dose two, a median approximately 72 days (range 14 to 241) passed before post-vaccine samples were taken. Study conclusions and caveats: From about 20 to 38, the median of SARS-CoV-2-reactive clonotypes rose without reaching significance.

The length of the CDR3 is 14 residues. The V end was cut by 11 bases, the J end by 2 bases, with 18 bases between. CDR1 and CDR2 from the germline V gene are MNHNS and SASEGT. Noted treatment: approximately 11-day PBMC culture with coronavirus spike peptide pools or control peptides (ViraFEST assay). Under the ViraFEST approach, antigen-specific T cells were expanded with peptide pools and TCRs subsequently sequenced. At the Johns Hopkins FTIC core, DNA taken from cultured CD4+ T cells was sequenced by way of the Oncomine TCR Beta short-read assay. Each CDR3 protein gets one entry after TCRdb re-called the PCR reads with MiXCR. This table has approximately 10,000 distinct CDR3 sequences, about 66% appearing once. Details on this clonotype: Its cognate antigen is unknown.

The sequenced sample consisted of CD4+ T cells from blood, cultured in vitro. The clonotype originates from a human donor who had recovered from COVID-19. The J gene is TRBJ1-2, the V gene TRBV6-1, with a tentative D call TRBD1 (6 bases). The CDR3 nucleotides are TGTGCCTCGTCAGCTCCGGGGACAAACTATGGCTACACCTTC. Protein product: CASSAPGTNYGYTF.